The 31 T cell receptor beta chains below come from one sample, sequenced in a study of radiation and T cells in renal cell carcinoma. Time point defined: baseline pretreatment blood. Treatment defined: 15 Gy SBRT to primary tumor, nephrectomy 4 weeks later. Using immunoSEQ multiplex PCR, the repertoire was profiled, and TCRdb retains in-frame clones only, with some absent. The table has approximately 94,000 clones, over 75% seen once; the top ten hold around 5.8%. The sequencing here drew on blood, taken from a patient whose treatment included radiotherapy and nephrectomy. These receptors came from a man in his sixties with renal cell carcinoma.

The rearrangement uses TRBV7-9 and TRBJ2-1, with 7 bases identical to TRBD2. V shed 1 base and J 4 bases; nucleotides not matched to a gene: 4. This CDR3 has 15 amino acids. Germline CDR1 is SEHNR and CDR2 is FQNEAQ (reference sequence). This CDR3 reads CASSLGSGNYNEQFF. In nucleotides, the CDR3 is TGTGCCAGCAGCTTAGGGAGCGGGAATTACAATGAGCAGTTCTTC.

The chain carries TRBV29-1 and TRBJ2-1; D is uncertain. This CDR3 has 14 residues. Germline V gives CDR1 SQVTM, CDR2 ANQGSEA. V was clipped by 5 bases and J by 0 bases, with 11 bases between them. As DNA, the CDR3 is TGCAGCGTTAAGGCTGCGAGCTCCTACAATGAGCAGTTCTTC. Encoded protein: CSVKAASSYNEQFF.

V and J are TRBV10-2 and TRBJ2-1; 7 bases line up with TRBD2. Trimming cost V 8 bases and J 3 bases; bases outside gene matches: 16. The CDR3 runs to 17 residues. CDR1 is WSHSY and CDR2 is SAAADI in the germline V gene. The CDR3 DNA reads TGCGCCAGCCGGCCCGGGGAGTGGGGGGACTACTACAATGAGCAGTTCTTC. Translated, it gives CASRPGEWGDYYNEQFF.

This clone was observed once. The chain has TRBV27 and TRBJ1-1, with 11 bases lining up with TRBD1. This CDR3 region has 17 residues. Trimming cost V 8 bases and J 4 bases; bases outside gene matches: 15. The germline CDR1 and CDR2 sequences are MNHEY and SMNVEV (reference sequence). The CDR3 sequence: CASRRGTGGIGGTEAFF. The CDR3 DNA reads as TGTGCCAGCCGAAGGGGGACAGGGGGAATTGGCGGCACTGAAGCTTTCTTT.

The chain has TRBV4-1 and TRBJ1-1; no reliable D call. This CDR3 region has 15 residues. Per the germline V gene, CDR1 is MGHRA and CDR2 is YSYEKL. V lost 1 base, J lost 0 bases, and 9 bases lay in between. The CDR3 DNA is TGCGCCAGCAGCCAAGGTCGGCAAATGAACACTGAAGCTTTCTTT. Translation: CASSQGRQMNTEAFF.

By sample share, this clone is medium-sized. The rearrangement uses TRBV13 and TRBJ2-7; 8 bases match TRBD1. Germline V gene lookup returns CDR1 PRHDT and CDR2 FYEKMQ (reference sequence). V shed 5 bases, J shed 7 bases, and the junction held 10 bases outside the gene matches. This CDR3 is built from 14 residues. The DNA of the CDR3 is TGTGCCAGCAGCCCCGGGACAGGTTCGCGGGAGCAGTACTTC. Translated, it gives CASSPGTGSREQYF.

The chain uses TRBV5-1 and TRBJ2-1; 11 bases agree with TRBD2. V lost 4 bases, J lost 4 bases, and 7 bases stayed unmatched. The CDR3 runs 16 residues. Looked up from germline, CDR1 is SGHRS and CDR2 is YFSETQ. The CDR3 protein is CASSTQPSGRYNEQFF. CDR3 sequence (DNA): TGCGCCAGCAGCACGCAACCTAGCGGGAGGTACAATGAGCAGTTCTTC.

The rearrangement uses TRBV2 and TRBJ2-2, with a weak D call TRBD2 (6 bases). The CDR3 has 13 residues. Between the trimmed V and J ends, which lost 8 bases and 1 base, there was a span of 8 bases. The germline V gene encodes CDR1 SNHLY and CDR2 FYNNEI. The CDR3 sequence is CASRGMNTGELFF. The CDR3 coding sequence is TGTGCCAGCCGGGGGATGAACACCGGGGAGCTGTTTTTT.

A few counts support this clone. This rearrangement joins TRBV6-1 to TRBJ1-2; D not resolved. In germline, CDR1 is MNHNS, CDR2 SASEGT. The CDR3 runs to 16 residues. V was cut by 2 bases and J by 2 bases, with 15 bases left in between. This CDR3 reads CASSESYRRLNYGYTF. The CDR3 coding sequence is TGTGCCAGCAGTGAAAGTTACAGAAGGTTAAACTATGGCTACACCTTC.

This chain joins TRBV18 and TRBJ2-5, with TRBD2 identical over 13 bases. CDR3 length equals 15 residues. Unmatched junction bases numbered 1, after V lost 3 bases and J lost 3 bases. The germline gives CDR1 KGHSH, CDR2 LQKENI. For the CDR3, the DNA is TGTGCCAGCTCACCCGGGACTAGCGGGAAAGAGACCCAGTACTTC. Residues: CASSPGTSGKETQYF.

The chain links TRBV7-2 to TRBJ2-7, with 9 bases lining up with TRBD1. This CDR3 contains 17 residues. In germline, CDR1 is SGHTA, CDR2 FQGNSA. Trimming at V came to 4 bases and at J to 0 bases, leaving 10 bases not matched to a gene. CDR3 nucleotides: TGTGCCAGCAGCTACCCCCGGACAGGGGCCATCTCCTACGAGCAGTACTTC. It specifies CASSYPRTGAISYEQYF.

The gene calls are TRBV9 and TRBJ1-2; D remains ambiguous. Germline V gene data show CDR1 as SGDLS and CDR2 as YYNGEE. The V and J ends lost 1 base and 4 bases respectively, with 11 bases between them. The CDR3 is 14 residues long. Written as DNA, the CDR3 is TGTGCCAGCAGCGTATTAGACATGACCTATGGCTACACCTTC. Amino acid sequence: CASSVLDMTYGYTF.

This rearrangement joins TRBV5-1 to TRBJ2-6; D is possibly TRBD1 (6 bases). This CDR3 has 15 residues. With 3 bases removed from V and 1 base from J, the gap between germline ends came to 8 bases. The germline CDR1 and CDR2 sequences are SGHRS and YFSETQ. CDR3 in amino acids: CASSSRGSGANVLTF. The CDR3 region has the DNA TGCGCCAGCAGCTCCAGGGGTTCTGGGGCCAACGTCCTGACTTTC.

The chain links TRBV5-1 to TRBJ2-7, with unresolved D. The V gene lost 0 bases and the J gene lost 2 bases, with 15 bases spanning the gap. The CDR3 spans 16 residues. CDR1 and CDR2 (germline): SGHRS, YFSETQ. CDR3 loop: CASSLDRSEITYEQYF. In DNA, the CDR3 is TGCGCCAGCAGCTTGGATAGGTCTGAAATCACCTACGAGCAGTACTTC. The full variable domain, rest sourced from reference TRBV5-1 and TRBJ2-7, is KAGVTQTPRYLIKTRGQQVTLSCSPISGHRSVSWYQQTPGQGLQFLFEYFSETQRNKGNFPGRFSGRQFSNSRSEMNVSTLELGDSALYLCASSLDRSEITYEQYFGPGTRLTVT.

As DNA, the CDR3 is TGTGCCAGCAGCACCAGGGGTCTAGCCCGTAACCTTTACAATGAGCAGTTCTTC. Translation gives CASSTRGLARNLYNEQFF. The chain has TRBV7-2 and TRBJ2-1; TRBD1 might be the D (6 bases). The germline CDR1 and CDR2 sequences are SGHTA and FQGNSA. Trimming took 5 bases from V and 4 from J, leaving 24 bases between them. The CDR3 loop spans 18 amino acids.

The chain recombines TRBV10-1 with TRBJ2-1; 8 bases map to TRBD1. There are 15 residues in the CDR3. The germline gives CDR1 WNHNN, CDR2 SYGVQD (reference sequence). The V segment lost 4 bases and the J segment 1 base; nucleotides outside the gene matches: 3. As DNA, the CDR3 is TGCGCCAGCAGTGTAGACAGGGGATCCTACAATGAGCAGTTCTTC. Residues: CASSVDRGSYNEQFF.

This clone was seen just once. The chain couples TRBV5-1 to TRBJ2-3, with 8 nucleotides matching TRBD2. The CDR3 is made up of 15 amino acids. The V segment lost 5 bases and the J segment 3 bases; nucleotides outside the gene matches: 8. The germline gives CDR1 SGHRS, CDR2 YFSETQ. As DNA, the CDR3 is TGCGCCAGCAGTTTAGCGGGAACTGGGACAGATACGCAGTATTTT. Translating gives CASSLAGTGTDTQYF.

The rearrangement uses TRBV4-3 and TRBJ2-1; 12 nucleotides align to TRBD2. The CDR3 totals 17 residues. V trimming: 4 bases; J trimming: 2 bases; junction bases outside the gene matches: 6. Germline CDR1 is LGHNA and CDR2 is YSLEER. In DNA, the CDR3 is TGCGCCAGCAGCCGAGAGCCTAGCGGGAGGGCCTACAATGAGCAGTTCTTC. This codes for CASSREPSGRAYNEQFF.

V gene TRBV6-1 combines with J gene TRBJ2-3, with a weak D call TRBD1 (6 bases). This CDR3 spans 15 amino acids. V was clipped by 5 bases and J by 2 bases, with 14 bases between them. CDR1 and CDR2 (germline): MNHNS, SASEGT. In DNA, the CDR3 is TGTGCCAGCAGTTGGTCACAGGGAAACACAGATACGCAGTATTTT. Translating gives CASSWSQGNTDTQYF.

This clone was picked up a small number of times. The J gene is TRBJ1-2, the V gene TRBV28; D remains ambiguous. V lost 2 bases and J lost 3, with 4 bases in between. Germline values: CDR1 MDHEN, CDR2 SYDVKM. The CDR3 runs 12 residues. The DNA of the CDR3 is TGTGCCAGCAGTTTAAATCACTATGGCTACACCTTC. It specifies CASSLNHYGYTF.

CDR3 amino acids: CASSISRPRSEKLFF. In DNA, the CDR3 is TGTGCCAGTAGTATATCGAGACCGAGGTCGGAAAAACTGTTTTTT. This chain connects TRBV19 to TRBJ1-4, with D unclear. V lost 2 bases to trimming and J lost 8 bases, with 15 bases between them. CDR1 is LNHDA and CDR2 is SQIVND in the germline V gene (reference sequence). The CDR3 runs to 15 residues.

This rearrangement joins TRBV27 to TRBJ2-7; 11 bases line up with TRBD2. Per the germline V gene, CDR1 is MNHEY and CDR2 is SMNVEV (reference sequence). The J segment lost 4 bases and the V segment lost 0 bases, leaving 2 bases of the junction unmatched. CDR3 size: 15 residues. CDR3 coding DNA: TGTGCCAGCAGTTTATCTGCTAGCGGGAGGTACGAGCAGTACTTC. It translates to CASSLSASGRYEQYF.

This chain uses TRBV12-5 with TRBJ2-3, with 7 nucleotides matching TRBD1. Germline-derived CDR1 and CDR2 are LGHNT and FRNRAP. The CDR3 sequence is 17 residues long. The trim removed 2 bases at V and 4 bases at J, leaving 12 bases unmatched. Written as DNA, the CDR3 is TGTGCTAGTGGTTTGCCCCCCCCGGGGACAGCAGCAGATACGCAGTATTTT. Its translation: CASGLPPPGTAADTQYF. Supplemented by reference TRBV12-5 and TRBJ2-3, the full variable domain reads DARVTQTPRHKVTEMGQEVTMRCQPILGHNTVFWYRQTMMQGLELLAYFRNRAPLDDSGMPKDRFSAEMPDATLATLKIQPSEPRDSAVYFCASGLPPPGTAADTQYFGPGTRLTVL.

This clone appeared once. The rearrangement uses TRBV6-1 and TRBJ1-1, with D uncertain. V lost 2 bases to trimming and J lost 0 bases, with 13 bases between them. Germline V gene sequence: CDR1 MNHNS, CDR2 SASEGT. The CDR3 runs to 16 residues. CDR3 in DNA: TGTGCCAGCAGTGAACGGGTAGGCGGGCTGAACACTGAAGCTTTCTTT. Protein product: CASSERVGGLNTEAFF.

CDR3 in amino acids: CASSWRVVWTEAFF. The CDR3 bases are TGTGCCAGCAGTTGGAGGGTTGTATGGACTGAAGCTTTCTTT. V gene TRBV28 combines with J gene TRBJ1-1; D remains ambiguous. With 4 bases removed from V and 5 bases from J, the gap between germline ends came to 14 bases. The CDR3 extends over 14 amino acids. Germline-derived CDR1 and CDR2 are MDHEN and SYDVKM.

This clone was observed a single time. The J gene is TRBJ2-7, the V gene TRBV6-5, with a tentative D call TRBD2 (5 bases). The CDR3 contains 14 residues. Germline CDR1 reads MNHEY; CDR2 reads SVGAGI. Deletions cut 2 bases from V and 3 bases from J, with 11 bases between. Here the CDR3 reads CASSYPGERYEQYF. Written as DNA, the CDR3 is TGTGCCAGCAGTTACCCCGGGGAACGCTACGAGCAGTACTTC.

This sequence joins TRBV7-3 and TRBJ2-2; D ambiguous. V lost 1 base and J lost 7, with 1 base in between. CDR1 is SGHTA and CDR2 is FQGTGA in the germline V gene. CDR3 length: 11 amino acids. This CDR3 reads CASSLSGELFF. The DNA for the CDR3 is TGTGCCAGCAGCTTAAGCGGGGAGCTGTTTTTT.

The V gene is TRBV2, the J gene TRBJ2-3, with a possible D match to TRBD2 (5 bases). V lost 5 bases, J lost 2 bases, and 11 bases lay in between. The germline V gene encodes CDR1 SNHLY and CDR2 FYNNEI. This CDR3 region has 14 residues. The CDR3 sequence: CASSSSRSTDTQYF. The CDR3 DNA follows: TGTGCCAGCAGTTCTAGCCGGTCCACAGATACGCAGTATTTT.

This chain connects TRBV20-1 to TRBJ1-2; D possibly corresponds to TRBD1 (6 bases). This CDR3 comprises 11 residues. Germline V gene lookup returns CDR1 DFQATT and CDR2 SNEGSKA (reference sequence). The CDR3 protein is CSTATGDGYTF. The CDR3 nucleotides are TGCAGCACCGCGACAGGAGATGGCTACACCTTC.

The chain has TRBV11-3 and TRBJ2-2; possible D gene TRBD2, 5 bases. V lost 1 base and J 1 base, leaving 10 bases between the germline ends. CDR1 is SGHNT, CDR2 YENEEA, per germline. The CDR3 is 16 residues long. The CDR3 sequence is CASSLGSGLNTGELFF. The CDR3 nucleotides read TGTGCCAGCAGCTTAGGTTCGGGATTGAACACCGGGGAGCTGTTTTTT. Looking up the rest from reference TRBV11-3 and TRBJ2-2 gives the full variable domain: EAGVVQSPRYKIIEKKQPVAFWCNPISGHNTLYWYLQNLGQGPELLIRYENEEAVDDSQLPKDRFSAERLKGVDSTLKIQPAELGDSAVYLCASSLGSGLNTGELFFGEGSRLTVL.

The chain couples TRBV6-6 to TRBJ2-5, with 14 bases that match TRBD2. With V trimmed by 4 bases and J by 5 bases, 6 bases remained unmatched. This CDR3 region has 16 residues. Germline CDR1 is MNHNY and CDR2 is SVGAGI (reference sequence). CDR3 residues: CASSSGTSGSGETQYF. The CDR3 DNA reads TGTGCCAGCAGTTCGGGGACTAGCGGGAGCGGTGAGACCCAGTACTTC.